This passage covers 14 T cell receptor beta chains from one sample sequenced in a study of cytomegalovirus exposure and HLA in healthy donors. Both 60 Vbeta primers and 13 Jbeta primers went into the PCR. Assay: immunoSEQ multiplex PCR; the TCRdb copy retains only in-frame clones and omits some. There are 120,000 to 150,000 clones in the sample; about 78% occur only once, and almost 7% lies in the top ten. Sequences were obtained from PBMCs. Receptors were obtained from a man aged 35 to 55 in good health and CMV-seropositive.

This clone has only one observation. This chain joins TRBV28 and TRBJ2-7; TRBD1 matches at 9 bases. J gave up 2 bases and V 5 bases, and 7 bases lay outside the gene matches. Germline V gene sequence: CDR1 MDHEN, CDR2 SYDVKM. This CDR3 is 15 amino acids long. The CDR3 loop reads CASSPHGTGPYEQYF. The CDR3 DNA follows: TGTGCCAGCAGTCCCCATGGGACAGGGCCCTACGAGCAGTACTTC.

The CDR3 DNA sequence: TGTGCCAGCAGAGGACAGGGCGGCAATCAGCCCCAGCATTTT. This gives the protein CASRGQGGNQPQHF. The J gene is TRBJ1-5, the V gene TRBV2; TRBD1 aligns across 8 bases. The CDR3 is 14 residues long. Germline V gives CDR1 SNHLY, CDR2 FYNNEI. The J segment lost 2 bases and the V segment lost 6 bases, leaving 3 bases of the junction unmatched. Based on the CDR3 plus reference TRBV2 and TRBJ1-5, the full variable domain is EPEVTQTPSHQVTQMGQEVILRCVPISNHLYFYWYRQILGQKVEFLVSFYNNEISEKSEIFDDQFSVERPDGSNFTLKIRSTKLEDSAMYFCASRGQGGNQPQHFGDGTRLSIL.

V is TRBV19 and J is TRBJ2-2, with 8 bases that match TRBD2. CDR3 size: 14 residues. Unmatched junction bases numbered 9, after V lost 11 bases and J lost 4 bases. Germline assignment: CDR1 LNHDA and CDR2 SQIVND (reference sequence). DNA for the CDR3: TGTGCCGCCTCCGGGGGGGTTGGCACCGGGGAGCTGTTTTTT. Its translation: CAASGGVGTGELFF.

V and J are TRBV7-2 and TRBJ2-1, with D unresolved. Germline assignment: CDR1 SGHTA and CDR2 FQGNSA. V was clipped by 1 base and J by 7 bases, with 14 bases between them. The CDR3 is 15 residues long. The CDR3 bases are TGTGCCAGCAGCTTAGAGCCCCGAGCGTTTAATGAGCAGTTCTTC. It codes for CASSLEPRAFNEQFF. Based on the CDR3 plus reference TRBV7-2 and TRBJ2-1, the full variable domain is GAGVSQSPSNKVTEKGKDVELRCDPISGHTALYWYRQSLGQGLEFLIYFQGNSAPDKSGLPSDRFSAERTGGSVSTLTIQRTQQEDSAVYLCASSLEPRAFNEQFFGPGTRLTVL.

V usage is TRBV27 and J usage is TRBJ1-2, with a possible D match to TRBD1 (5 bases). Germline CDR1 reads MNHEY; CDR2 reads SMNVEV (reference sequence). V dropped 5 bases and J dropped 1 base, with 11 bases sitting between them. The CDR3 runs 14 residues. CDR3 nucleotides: TGTGCCAGCAGTCTCTCCAGGGTTAACTATGGCTACACCTTC. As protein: CASSLSRVNYGYTF.

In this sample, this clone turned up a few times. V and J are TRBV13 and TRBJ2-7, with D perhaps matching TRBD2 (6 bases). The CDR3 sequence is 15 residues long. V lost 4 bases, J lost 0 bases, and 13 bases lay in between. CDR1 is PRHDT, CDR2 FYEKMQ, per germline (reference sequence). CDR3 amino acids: CASSWILAPSYEQYF. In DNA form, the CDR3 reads TGTGCCAGCAGCTGGATCCTAGCGCCCTCCTACGAGCAGTACTTC. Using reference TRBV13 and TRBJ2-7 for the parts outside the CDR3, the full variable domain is AAGVIQSPRHLIKEKRETATLKCYPIPRHDTVYWYQQGPGQDPQFLISFYEKMQSDKGSIPDRFSAQQFSDYHSELNMSSLELGDSALYFCASSWILAPSYEQYFGPGTRLTVT.

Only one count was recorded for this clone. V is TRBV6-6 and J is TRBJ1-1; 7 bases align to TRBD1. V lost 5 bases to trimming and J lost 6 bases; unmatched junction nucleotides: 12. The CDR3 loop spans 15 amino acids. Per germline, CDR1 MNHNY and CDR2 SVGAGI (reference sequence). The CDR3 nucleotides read TGTGCCAGCAGTGGGGACAGCAATTCTGGCGCTGAAGCTTTCTTT. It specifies CASSGDSNSGAEAFF.

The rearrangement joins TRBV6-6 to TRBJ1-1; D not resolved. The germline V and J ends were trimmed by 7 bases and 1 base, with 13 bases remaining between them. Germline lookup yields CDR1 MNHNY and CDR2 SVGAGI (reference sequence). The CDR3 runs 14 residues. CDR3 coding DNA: TGTGCCAGCACCGAGGAGGTGAGGAACACTGAAGCTTTCTTT. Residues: CASTEEVRNTEAFF.

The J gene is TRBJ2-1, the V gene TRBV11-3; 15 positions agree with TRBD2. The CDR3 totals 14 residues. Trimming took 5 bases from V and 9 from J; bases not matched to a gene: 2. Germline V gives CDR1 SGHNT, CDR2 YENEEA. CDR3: CASSPGLAGGEQFF. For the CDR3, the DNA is TGTGCCAGCAGCCCGGGACTAGCGGGAGGTGAGCAGTTCTTC.

CDR3 sequence reads: CASSHITGYEQYF. The CDR3 bases are TGCGCCAGCAGTCATATAACAGGGTACGAGCAGTACTTC. This chain connects TRBV5-1 to TRBJ2-7; a possible D gene is TRBD1 (6 bases). The CDR3 has 13 residues. V lost 5 bases and J 4 bases, leaving 13 bases between the germline ends. Germline values: CDR1 SGHRS, CDR2 YFSETQ.

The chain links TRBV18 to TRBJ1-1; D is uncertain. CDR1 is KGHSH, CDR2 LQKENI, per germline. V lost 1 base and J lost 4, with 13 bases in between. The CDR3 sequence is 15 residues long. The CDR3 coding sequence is TGTGCCAGCTCACCACGTGGGCCGCAGAGCACTGAAGCTTTCTTT. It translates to CASSPRGPQSTEAFF.

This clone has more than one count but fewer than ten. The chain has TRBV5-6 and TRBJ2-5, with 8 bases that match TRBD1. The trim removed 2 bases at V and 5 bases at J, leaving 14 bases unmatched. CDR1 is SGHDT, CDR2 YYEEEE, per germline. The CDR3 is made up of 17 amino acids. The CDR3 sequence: CASSFGETGGRGETQYF. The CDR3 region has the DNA TGTGCCAGCAGCTTTGGCGAAACAGGGGGTAGGGGGGAGACCCAGTACTTC.

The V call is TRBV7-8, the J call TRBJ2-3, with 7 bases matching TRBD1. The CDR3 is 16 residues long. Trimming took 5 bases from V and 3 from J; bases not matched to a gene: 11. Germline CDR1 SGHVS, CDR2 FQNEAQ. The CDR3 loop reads CASSPFGDRETDTQYF. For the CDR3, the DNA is TGTGCCAGCAGCCCCTTTGGAGACAGGGAGACAGATACGCAGTATTTT.

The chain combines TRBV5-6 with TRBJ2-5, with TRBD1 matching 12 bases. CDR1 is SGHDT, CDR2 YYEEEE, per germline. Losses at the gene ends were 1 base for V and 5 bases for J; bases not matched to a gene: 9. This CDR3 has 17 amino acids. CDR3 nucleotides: TGTGCCAGCAGCTTGATTGGGACAGGGGGCCGGGAGGAGACCCAGTACTTC. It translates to CASSLIGTGGREETQYF.